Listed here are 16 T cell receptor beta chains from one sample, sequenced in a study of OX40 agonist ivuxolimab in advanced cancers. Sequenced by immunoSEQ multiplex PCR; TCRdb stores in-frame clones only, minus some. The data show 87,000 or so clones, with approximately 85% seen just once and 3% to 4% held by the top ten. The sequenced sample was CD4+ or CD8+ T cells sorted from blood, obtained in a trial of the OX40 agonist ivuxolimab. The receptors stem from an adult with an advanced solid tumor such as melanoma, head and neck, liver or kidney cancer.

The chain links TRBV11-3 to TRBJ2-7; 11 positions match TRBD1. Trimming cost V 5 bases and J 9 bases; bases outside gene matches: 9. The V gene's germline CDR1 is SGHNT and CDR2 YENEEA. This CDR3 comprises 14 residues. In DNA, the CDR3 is TGTGCCAGCAGCCCTTCGGACAGGGGGCTTGCGCAGTACTTC. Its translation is CASSPSDRGLAQYF.

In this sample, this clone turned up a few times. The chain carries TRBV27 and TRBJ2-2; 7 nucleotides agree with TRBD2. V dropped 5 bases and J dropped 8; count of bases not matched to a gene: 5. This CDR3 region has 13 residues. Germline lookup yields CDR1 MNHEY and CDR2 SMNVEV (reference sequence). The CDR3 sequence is CASSKLAKGELFF. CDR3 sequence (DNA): TGTGCCAGCAGTAAACTAGCGAAAGGGGAGCTGTTTTTT.

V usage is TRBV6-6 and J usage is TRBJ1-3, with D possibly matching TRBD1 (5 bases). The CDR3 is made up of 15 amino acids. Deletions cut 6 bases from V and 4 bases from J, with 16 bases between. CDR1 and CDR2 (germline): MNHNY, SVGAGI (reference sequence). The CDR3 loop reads CASRKPGTEGNTIYF. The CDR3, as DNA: TGTGCCAGCAGGAAACCCGGGACTGAAGGAAACACCATATATTTT.

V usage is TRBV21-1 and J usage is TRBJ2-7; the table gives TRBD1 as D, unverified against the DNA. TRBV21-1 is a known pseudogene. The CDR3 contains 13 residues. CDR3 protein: CASRQGAGYEQYF. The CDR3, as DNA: TGTGCCAGCAGGCAGGGGGCTGGCTACGAGCAGTACTTC.

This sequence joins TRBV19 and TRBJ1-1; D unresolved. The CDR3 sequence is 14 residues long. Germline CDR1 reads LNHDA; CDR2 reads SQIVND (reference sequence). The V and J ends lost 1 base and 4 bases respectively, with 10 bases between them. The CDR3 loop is CASSIVGLGTEAFF. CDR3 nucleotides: TGTGCCAGTAGTATAGTGGGTCTTGGCACTGAAGCTTTCTTT.

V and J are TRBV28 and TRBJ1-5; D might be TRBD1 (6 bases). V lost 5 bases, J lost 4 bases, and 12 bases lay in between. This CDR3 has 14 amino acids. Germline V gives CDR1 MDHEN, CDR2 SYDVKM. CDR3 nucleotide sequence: TGTGCCAGCAGTGTAGGGACACGGAATCAGCCCCAGCATTTT. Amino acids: CASSVGTRNQPQHF.

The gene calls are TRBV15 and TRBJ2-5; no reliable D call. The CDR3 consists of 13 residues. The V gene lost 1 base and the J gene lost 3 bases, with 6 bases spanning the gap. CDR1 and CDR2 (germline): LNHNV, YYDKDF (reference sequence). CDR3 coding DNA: TGTGCCACCAGCAGAGGGTTCGAAGAGACCCAGTACTTC. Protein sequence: CATSRGFEETQYF.

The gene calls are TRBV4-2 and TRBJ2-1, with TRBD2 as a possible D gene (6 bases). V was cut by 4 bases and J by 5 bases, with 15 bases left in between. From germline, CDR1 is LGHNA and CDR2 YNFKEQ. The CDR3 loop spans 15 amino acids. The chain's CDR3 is CASSLRGGDHNEQFF. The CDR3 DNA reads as TGTGCCAGCAGCCTGCGGGGTGGAGACCACAATGAGCAGTTCTTC.

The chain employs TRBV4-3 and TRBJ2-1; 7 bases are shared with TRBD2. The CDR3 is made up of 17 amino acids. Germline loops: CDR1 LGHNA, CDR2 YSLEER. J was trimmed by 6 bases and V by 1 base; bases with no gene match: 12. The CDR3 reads CASSQGGAGEAGNEQFF. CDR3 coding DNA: TGCGCCAGCAGCCAAGGAGGGGCGGGAGAAGCCGGCAATGAGCAGTTCTTC.

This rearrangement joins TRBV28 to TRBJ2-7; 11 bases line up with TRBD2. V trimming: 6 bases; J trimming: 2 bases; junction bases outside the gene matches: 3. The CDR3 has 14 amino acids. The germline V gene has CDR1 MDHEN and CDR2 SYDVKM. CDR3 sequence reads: CASSLAGGTYEQYF. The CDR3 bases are TGTGCCAGCAGCCTAGCGGGAGGCACCTACGAGCAGTACTTC. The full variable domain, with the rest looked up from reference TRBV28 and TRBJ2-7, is DVKVTQSSRYLVKRTGEKVFLECVQDMDHENMFWYRQDPGLGLRLIYFSYDVKMKEKGDIPEGYSVSREKKERFSLILESASTNQTSMYLCASSLAGGTYEQYFGPGTRLTVT.

The CDR3: CASSRTGVNEQFF. CDR3 in DNA: TGTGCCAGCAGTCGGACAGGGGTAAATGAGCAGTTCTTC. The chain links TRBV7-9 to TRBJ2-1; 9 nucleotides align to TRBD1. Germline V gene sequence: CDR1 SEHNR, CDR2 FQNEAQ (reference sequence). Losses at the gene ends were 6 bases for V and 7 bases for J; bases not matched to a gene: 4. The CDR3 length is 13 residues.

Here the CDR3 reads CASRTGGYEQYF. CDR3 DNA sequence: TGTGCCAGCAGGACAGGGGGATACGAGCAGTACTTC. The genes are TRBV6-6 and TRBJ2-7; 9 nucleotides match TRBD1. The V gene end was trimmed by 6 bases and the J gene end by 4 bases; junction bases not matched to a gene: 1. CDR1 and CDR2 (germline): MNHNY, SVGAGI (reference sequence). The CDR3 runs 12 residues.

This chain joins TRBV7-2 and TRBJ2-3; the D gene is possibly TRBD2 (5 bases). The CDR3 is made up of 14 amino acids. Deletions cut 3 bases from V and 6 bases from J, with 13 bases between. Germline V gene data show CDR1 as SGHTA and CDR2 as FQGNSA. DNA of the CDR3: TGTGCCAGCAGCTTTTCAATGTCGGGGGATACGCAGTATTTT. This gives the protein CASSFSMSGDTQYF.

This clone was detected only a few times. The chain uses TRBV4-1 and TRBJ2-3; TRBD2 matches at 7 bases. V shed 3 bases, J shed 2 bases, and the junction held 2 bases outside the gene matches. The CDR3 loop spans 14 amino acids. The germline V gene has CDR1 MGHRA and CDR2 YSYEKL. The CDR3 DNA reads TGCGCCAGCAGCCAGACTAGCTCCACAGATACGCAGTATTTT. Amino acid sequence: CASSQTSSTDTQYF.

CDR3 DNA sequence: TGTGCCAGCACCGGACTAGCGGGACCCAATGAGCAGTTCTTC. Residues: CASTGLAGPNEQFF. The chain joins TRBV6-5 to TRBJ2-1; 12 bases line up with TRBD2. The CDR3 spans 14 residues. Trimming cost V 7 bases and J 6 bases; bases outside gene matches: 4. Per germline, CDR1 MNHEY and CDR2 SVGAGI.

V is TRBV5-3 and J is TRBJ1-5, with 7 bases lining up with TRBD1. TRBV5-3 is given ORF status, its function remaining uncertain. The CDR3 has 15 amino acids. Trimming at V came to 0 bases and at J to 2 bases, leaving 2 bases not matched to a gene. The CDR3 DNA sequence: TGTGCCAGAAGCTTGGCCGGGACAGGCAATCAGCCCCAGCATTTT. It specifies CARSLAGTGNQPQHF.